These T cell receptor beta chains were read from a single sample in a study of post-analysis software for immune sequencing data. TCRdb re-called the PCR reads with MiXCR, one entry per CDR3 protein. The table has about 820,000 distinct CDR3 sequences, roughly 50% seen once. Sequencing input: blood. The source of these receptors is a girl between 5 and 17 years old with multiple sclerosis. CDR3s include the opening cysteine and the closing phenylalanine or tryptophan. D genes are given only for firm matches. Rows may omit the clone size; those that give it use once, few, many or a size class.

clone_size	v_call	j_call	d_call	cdr3_aa	cdr3_nt
.	TRBV7-3	TRBJ2-1	.	CASSLNGLSNNEQFF	TGTGCCAGCAGCTTAAACGGTCTATCAAACAATGAGCAGTTCTTC
.	TRBV3-1	TRBJ2-1	.	CASSQGRGNNEQFF	TGTGCCAGCAGCCAAGGACGGGGAAACAATGAGCAGTTCTTC
few	TRBV4-1	TRBJ2-7	.	CASSLLGLAGDYEQYF	TGCGCCAGCAGCCTTCTCGGGCTAGCAGGTGACTACGAGCAGTACTTC
.	TRBV20-1	TRBJ2-1	.	CSASRGLGYNEQFF	TGCAGTGCTAGCCGAGGGTTGGGATACAATGAGCAGTTCTTC
few	TRBV12-3/TRBV12-4	TRBJ2-1	.	CASNQAGYFVEQFF	TGTGCCAGTAATCAGGCAGGGTACTTTGTTGAGCAGTTCTTC
.	TRBV20-1	TRBJ2-3	.	CSAIGVDTQYF	TGCAGTGCAATCGGGGTCGATACGCAGTATTTT
few	TRBV2	TRBJ2-5	.	CASSEILETQYF	TGTGCCAGCAGTGAAATTTTGGAGACCCAGTACTTC
once	TRBV7-9	TRBJ2-7	TRBD1	CASSPPGQGPTYEQYF	TGTGCCAGCAGCCCTCCGGGACAGGGGCCCACCTACGAGCAGTACTTC
few	TRBV9	TRBJ1-1	.	CASSPRVVNTEAFF	TGTGCCAGCAGCCCCCGGGTCGTGAACACTGAAGCTTTCTTT
.	TRBV7-9	TRBJ1-1	.	CASSLGSTVENTEAFF	TGTGCCAGCAGCTTAGGAAGTACAGTGGAGAACACTGAAGCTTTCTTT
.	TRBV20-1	TRBJ2-1	TRBD2	CSASIAGGYNEQFF	TGCAGTGCTAGTATTGCGGGAGGGTACAATGAGCAGTTCTTC
.	TRBV7-8	TRBJ2-3	.	CASAFSRDREVPDTQYF	TGTGCCAGCGCGTTTTCTCGGGACCGCGAAGTACCAGATACGCAGTATTTT
few	TRBV30	TRBJ2-7	TRBD2	CAWKLAETSYEQYF	TGTGCCTGGAAACTAGCGGAAACCTCCTACGAGCAGTACTTC
few	TRBV7-2	TRBJ2-5	.	CASSRGREETQYF	TGTGCCAGCAGTCGAGGCAGGGAAGAGACCCAGTACTTC
.	TRBV12-3/TRBV12-4	TRBJ1-2	.	CASSREGYGYTF	TGTGCCAGCAGCAGAGAAGGCTATGGCTACACCTTC
.	TRBV10-3	TRBJ2-1	.	CAISESLAQYNEQFF	TGTGCCATCAGTGAGTCGTTGGCCCAGTACAATGAGCAGTTCTTC
few	TRBV29-1	TRBJ2-1	TRBD2	CSVDVAGGNEQFF	TGCAGCGTTGATGTAGCGGGAGGCAATGAGCAGTTCTTC
.	TRBV5-5	TRBJ2-7	.	CASTLSDARRGSGSYEQYF	TGTGCCAGCACCCTCAGCGACGCGAGAAGGGGTAGCGGCTCCTACGAGCAGTACTTC
.	TRBV30	TRBJ1-2	.	CAWIHRGYGYTF	TGTGCCTGGATCCACCGGGGGTATGGCTACACCTTC
few	TRBV6-6	TRBJ1-6	.	CASSYGTGRNSPLHF	TGTGCCAGCAGTTACGGCACAGGCCGGAATTCACCCCTCCACTTT
.	TRBV6-5	TRBJ2-7	TRBD1	CASSYSRGGPYEQYF	TGTGCCAGCAGTTACTCCCGAGGGGGCCCCTACGAGCAGTACTTC
few	TRBV2	TRBJ1-2	.	CASSTRDTPGYTF	TGTGCCAGCAGTACCCGGGACACCCCTGGCTACACCTTC
.	TRBV9	TRBJ2-5	.	CASSVDQGPETQYF	TGTGCCAGCAGCGTAGACCAGGGGCCAGAGACCCAGTACTTC
.	TRBV6-6	TRBJ2-3	.	CASSPGLSTNADTQYF	TGTGCCAGCAGCCCCGGACTATCAACTAACGCAGATACGCAGTATTTT
.	TRBV6-1	TRBJ2-2	.	CASSRYLWTANTGERFF	TGTGCCAGCAGCCGTTACCTATGGACGGCGAACACCGGGGAGCGGTTTTTT
few	TRBV12-3/TRBV12-4	TRBJ2-7	TRBD2	CASSRRDAGGHLNPYEQYF	TGTGCCAGCAGCCGCAGGGACGCGGGAGGCCATCTAAATCCCTACGAGCAGTACTTC
.	TRBV15	TRBJ2-1	.	CATSQLSYNEQFF	TGTGCCACCAGCCAGCTTTCCTACAATGAGCAGTTTTTC
.	TRBV7-9	TRBJ1-4	TRBD1	CASSPTRTGRREKLFF	TGTGCCAGCAGCCCGACCCGGACAGGGAGACGTGAAAAACTGTTTTTT
once	TRBV20-1	TRBJ1-2	TRBD1	CSAPDRAIPGGYTF	TGCAGTGCCCCGGACAGGGCGATTCCTGGTGGCTACACCTTC
.	TRBV7-8	TRBJ1-2	.	CASSASRDGFYGYTF	TGTGCCAGCAGCGCCAGTAGGGACGGCTTCTATGGCTACACCTTC
few	TRBV15	TRBJ1-2	.	CATSRGQGYGYTF	TGTGCCACCAGCAGAGGGCAGGGCTATGGCTACACCTTC
.	TRBV30	TRBJ1-6	.	CAWGGITYNSPLHF	TGTGCCTGGGGAGGAATAACCTATAATTCACCCCTCCACTTT
.	TRBV7-9	TRBJ2-6	TRBD1	CASSLSLSGGTGANVLTF	TGTGCCAGCAGCTTATCGTTGTCAGGGGGCACTGGGGCCAACGTCCTGACTTTC
.	TRBV29-1	TRBJ2-7	.	CSVSGHPYEQYF	TGCAGCGTTTCCGGCCATCCCTACGAGCAGTACTTC
.	TRBV7-2	TRBJ1-1	TRBD1	CASSFLTGGGTEAFF	TGTGCCAGCAGCTTTTTGACAGGGGGCGGCACTGAAGCTTTCTTT
few	TRBV20-1	TRBJ2-5	.	CSARWQDKETQYF	TGCAGTGCACGGTGGCAGGACAAAGAGACCCAGTACTTC
many	TRBV6-5	TRBJ2-7	TRBD2	CASSASGTSQYEQYF	TGTGCCAGCAGTGCATCCGGGACTAGCCAGTACGAGCAGTACTTC
.	TRBV5-1	TRBJ1-5	.	CASSPEGLNNQPQHF	TGCGCCAGCAGCCCCGAAGGGCTGAACAATCAGCCCCAGCATTTT
.	TRBV5-1	TRBJ1-2	TRBD1	CASSWTGFSWHYGYTF	TGCGCCAGCAGCTGGACAGGGTTTAGTTGGCACTATGGCTACACCTTC
.	TRBV7-2	TRBJ2-7	TRBD2	CASSFEVGGSRSVQYF	TGTGCCAGCAGCTTTGAGGTTGGCGGGAGTAGGTCGGTGCAGTACTTC
few	TRBV7-6	TRBJ2-5	.	CASSLGIRGAHQETQYF	TGTGCCAGCAGCTTAGGGATCCGGGGAGCGCACCAAGAGACCCAGTACTTC
few	TRBV20-1	TRBJ2-5	TRBD1	CSATPGQRIGETQYF	TGCAGTGCTACCCCGGGACAGAGAATTGGAGAGACCCAGTACTTC
.	TRBV7-6	TRBJ2-3	.	CASSSPRGMVDTQYF	TGTGCCAGCAGCTCGCCACGCGGTATGGTGGATACGCAGTATTTT
.	TRBV3-1	TRBJ2-7	.	CASSPLAGSTYEQYF	TGTGCCAGCAGCCCCCTTGCGGGAAGCACCTACGAGCAGTACTTC
.	TRBV7-2	TRBJ2-7	.	CASSFSRDSYEQYF	TGTGCCAGCAGCTTCTCTCGGGACTCCTACGAGCAGTACTTC
once	TRBV6-1	TRBJ1-2	.	CASKPVDWGGAIGSYTF	TGTGCCAGCAAACCTGTCGACTGGGGAGGGGCTATAGGTAGCTACACCTTC
.	TRBV29-1	TRBJ2-3	TRBD2	CSVVHWGTSTTDTQYF	TGCAGCGTTGTGCATTGGGGGACTAGCACAACAGATACGCAGTATTTT
.	TRBV7-2	TRBJ2-7	.	CASSLELANEQYF	TGTGCCAGCAGCTTAGAACTAGCCAACGAGCAGTACTTC
.	TRBV10-3	TRBJ2-5	.	CAISESLRQETQYF	TGTGCCATCAGTGAGTCGCTGCGCCAAGAGACCCAGTACTTC
few	TRBV20-1	TRBJ2-4	.	CSAREVGNLAKNIQYF	TGCAGTGCTAGAGAGGTGGGGAACCTAGCCAAAAACATTCAGTACTTC
.	TRBV20-1	TRBJ2-7	.	CSAREVGANYEQYF	TGCAGTGCTAGAGAAGTAGGGGCGAACTACGAGCAGTACTTC
.	TRBV20-1	TRBJ2-7	.	CSARVNLASYEQYF	TGCAGTGCTAGAGTAAATTTAGCCTCCTACGAGCAGTACTTC
few	TRBV5-5	TRBJ1-1	.	CASSPLGQIGAFF	TGTGCCAGCAGCCCCTTGGGACAAATCGGGGCTTTCTTT
.	TRBV4-1	TRBJ2-4	TRBD2	CASSQIGLAGNIQYF	TGCGCCAGCAGCCAAATCGGACTAGCCGGCAACATTCAGTACTTC
.	TRBV4-1	TRBJ2-7	TRBD2	CASSQEFGLAGPYEQYF	TGCGCCAGCAGCCAAGAATTCGGACTAGCGGGGCCCTACGAGCAGTACTTC
.	TRBV9	TRBJ1-2	.	CASSSSPVTNYGYTF	TGTGCCAGCAGCTCCTCGCCAGTGACTAACTATGGCTATACCTTC